One sample yielded the 19 T cell receptor beta chains listed below, sequenced in a study of cytomegalovirus exposure and HLA in healthy donors. Primers included in the PCR were 60 Vbeta and 13 Jbeta primers. TCRdb keeps only in-frame clones here, not all; method: immunoSEQ multiplex PCR. The sample consists of under 150,000 clones, 80% to 90% of them appearing once. What was sequenced was PBMCs. The receptors come from a woman in her thirties or forties in good health and CMV-seropositive.

The chain couples TRBV27 to TRBJ1-6; maybe TRBD1 (6 bases). The CDR3 contains 14 residues. Per germline, CDR1 MNHEY and CDR2 SMNVEV (reference sequence). Trimming removed 5 bases at V and 8 bases at J, with 13 bases between. CDR3 DNA sequence: TGTGCCAGCAGTCCGACAGGTACGGATTCACCCCTCCACTTT. Its translation: CASSPTGTDSPLHF.

The chain recombines TRBV19 with TRBJ2-2; D uncertain. V was trimmed by 3 bases and J by 5 bases, leaving 10 bases between them. This CDR3 comprises 14 residues. Germline values: CDR1 LNHDA, CDR2 SQIVND (reference sequence). The CDR3 DNA sequence: TGTGCCAGTAGTATCCAGTCCCCTACCGGGGAGCTGTTTTTT. This codes for CASSIQSPTGELFF.

The chain uses TRBV18 and TRBJ1-2, with 7 bases that match TRBD1. The CDR3 runs 12 residues. CDR1 KGHSH and CDR2 LQKENI come from the germline V gene. Germline trimming cut 4 bases from V and 6 bases from J; bases unmatched to any gene: 2. Here the CDR3 reads CASSRQGDGYTF. CDR3 in DNA: TGTGCCAGCTCACGACAGGGTGATGGCTACACCTTC.

This chain joins TRBV15 and TRBJ2-1; D uncertain. The CDR3 runs to 14 residues. V shed 6 bases and J shed 0 bases, with 9 bases lying between them. Germline CDR1 and CDR2: LNHNV and YYDKDF (reference sequence). CDR3 bases: TGTGCCACCAGTAAGACTCGCTCCTACAATGAGCAGTTCTTC. Residues: CATSKTRSYNEQFF.

The CDR3 reads CSVEVGLAGIDEQYF. In DNA, the CDR3 is TGCAGCGTTGAAGTGGGACTAGCGGGAATCGACGAGCAGTACTTC. The rearrangement links TRBV29-1 to TRBJ2-5; 13 bases are a match to TRBD2. The J call may be incorrect, as the DNA end agrees better with TRBJ2-7. Looked up from germline, CDR1 is SQVTM and CDR2 is ANQGSEA. The CDR3 consists of 15 residues.

The chain carries TRBV5-1 and TRBJ2-7, with a possible D match to TRBD1 (6 bases). The CDR3 length is 15 residues. V was clipped by 2 bases and J by 4 bases, with 16 bases between them. Germline CDR1 and CDR2: SGHRS and YFSETQ. The CDR3 nucleotides are TGCGCCAGCAGCTTTGGAGTGCAGGGGCAATACGAGCAGTACTTC. Encoded protein: CASSFGVQGQYEQYF.

The chain is built from TRBV2 and TRBJ2-6; 10 positions agree with TRBD2. The CDR3 is 17 residues long. The V gene's germline CDR1 is SNHLY and CDR2 FYNNEI. The V segment lost 3 bases and the J segment 0 bases; nucleotides outside the gene matches: 2. The CDR3 is CASSEGLANSGANVLTF. CDR3 nucleotides: TGTGCCAGCAGTGAGGGACTAGCGAACTCTGGGGCCAACGTCCTGACTTTC.

The chain is built from TRBV7-2 and TRBJ2-2, with D unresolved. Per the germline V gene, CDR1 is SGHTA and CDR2 is FQGNSA. This CDR3 contains 14 residues. With 5 bases removed from V and 8 bases from J, the gap between germline ends came to 15 bases. CDR3 DNA: TGTGCCAGCAGCCCCCTCCCCCCGCGGGGGGAGCTGTTTTTT. This codes for CASSPLPPRGELFF.

The V call is TRBV5-1, the J call TRBJ1-1, with a weak D call TRBD1 (5 bases). The CDR3 runs 13 residues. CDR1 SGHRS and CDR2 YFSETQ come from the germline V gene. V was pared by 4 bases and J by 4 bases, with 11 bases between. CDR3 protein: CASSRGGVTEAFF. CDR3 in DNA: TGCGCCAGCAGCCGGGGGGGGGTCACTGAAGCTTTCTTT. Combining the CDR3 with reference TRBV5-1 and TRBJ1-1 gives the whole variable domain KAGVTQTPRYLIKTRGQQVTLSCSPISGHRSVSWYQQTPGQGLQFLFEYFSETQRNKGNFPGRFSGRQFSNSRSEMNVSTLELGDSALYLCASSRGGVTEAFFGQGTRLTVV.

The chain links TRBV2 to TRBJ1-5, with D possibly being TRBD1 (5 bases). The CDR3 is 16 residues long. The germline V gene has CDR1 SNHLY and CDR2 FYNNEI. V shed 6 bases and J shed 1 base, with 16 bases lying between them. This CDR3 is CASSRNGGRSNQPQHF. The CDR3 DNA reads as TGTGCCAGCAGCCGTAACGGGGGAAGAAGCAATCAGCCCCAGCATTTT.

The V and J genes are TRBV14 and TRBJ1-2; 7 bases are shared with TRBD1. Per germline, CDR1 SGHDN and CDR2 FVKESK. V shed 3 bases and J 3 bases; nucleotides not matched to a gene: 7. This CDR3 region has 15 residues. CDR3 residues: CASSHSRDRHYGYTF. DNA for the CDR3: TGTGCCAGCAGCCATTCTCGGGACAGACACTATGGCTACACCTTC.

Details on this clone: This sample also contains other DNA sequences that code for the same CDR3. This chain links TRBV5-1 with TRBJ2-7, with D maybe TRBD2 (5 bases). Germline V CDR1 and CDR2: SGHRS, YFSETQ. Trimming shortened V by 4 bases and J by 0 bases, and 11 bases separated the two germline ends. CDR3 length: 14 residues. CDR3 nucleotides: TGCGCCAGCAGCACGGACTCCAGCTCCTACGAGCAGTACTTC. Translation: CASSTDSSSYEQYF.

V usage is TRBV7-8 and J usage is TRBJ2-1, with a weak D call TRBD2 (7 bases). Germline V gives CDR1 SGHVS, CDR2 FQNEAQ. The CDR3 extends over 19 amino acids. Trimming cost V 4 bases and J 0 bases, with 22 bases left between them. The CDR3 is CASSSPRGGGVSSYNEQFF. In nucleotides, the CDR3 is TGTGCCAGCAGCTCCCCAAGGGGGGGCGGGGTAAGCTCCTACAATGAGCAGTTCTTC. Supplemented by reference TRBV7-8 and TRBJ2-1, the full variable domain reads GAGVSQSPRYKVAKRGQDVALRCDPISGHVSLFWYQQALGQGPEFLTYFQNEAQLDKSGLPSDRFFAERPEGSVSTLKIQRTQQEDSAVYLCASSSPRGGGVSSYNEQFFGPGTRLTVL.

This rearrangement joins TRBV7-2 to TRBJ2-5; D gene uncertain. The end of the DNA fits TRBJ2-7 better, so the J call may be wrong. The germline V gene has CDR1 SGHTA and CDR2 FQGNSA. The length of the CDR3 is 14 residues. CDR3 bases: TGTGCCAGCAGCTTAAATCTAGAAACCTACGAGCAGTACTTC. Translated, it gives CASSLNLETYEQYF.

The chain is built from TRBV29-1 and TRBJ1-3; 7 bases are shared with TRBD1. V trimming: 0 bases; J trimming: 0 bases; junction bases outside the gene matches: 11. Germline values: CDR1 SQVTM, CDR2 ANQGSEA. The CDR3 runs to 18 residues. DNA for the CDR3: TGCAGCGTTGAAGATCCGGCCGGGGACAGACGCTCTGGAAACACCATATATTTT. Its translation: CSVEDPAGDRRSGNTIYF. The entire variable domain, with the rest obtained from reference TRBV29-1 and TRBJ1-3, is as follows: SAVISQKPSRDICQRGTSLTIQCQVDSQVTMMFWYRQQPGQSLTLIATANQGSEATYESGFVIDKFPISRPNLTFSTLTVSNMSPEDSSIYLCSVEDPAGDRRSGNTIYFGEGSWLTVV.

The chain recombines TRBV5-6 with TRBJ1-1; D remains ambiguous. V shed 4 bases and J shed 1 base, with 14 bases lying between them. Looked up from germline, CDR1 is SGHDT and CDR2 is YYEEEE. The CDR3 has 15 residues. The CDR3 bases are TGTGCCAGCAGCCTCGGGAAGCGCCCGAACACTGAAGCTTTCTTT. Translated, it gives CASSLGKRPNTEAFF.

This clone was found a few times. V usage is TRBV5-1 and J usage is TRBJ2-3; possible D gene TRBD1, 5 bases. V was clipped by 1 base and J by 6 bases, with 12 bases between them. Germline values: CDR1 SGHRS, CDR2 YFSETQ. The CDR3 covers 14 residues. This CDR3 reads CASSLKGLADTQYF. CDR3 nucleotides: TGCGCCAGCAGCTTGAAGGGGCTGGCGGATACGCAGTATTTT.

The genes are TRBV18 and TRBJ2-1, with 9 bases aligning to TRBD1. The V and J ends lost 3 bases and 5 bases, in that order; junction bases with no gene match: 5. Germline V gene sequence: CDR1 KGHSH, CDR2 LQKENI. This CDR3 has 15 residues. The CDR3 loop is CASSPLGTGHNEQFF. CDR3 in DNA: TGTGCCAGCTCACCTCTCGGGACAGGGCACAATGAGCAGTTCTTC.

This sequence joins TRBV9 and TRBJ1-3, with 10 bases identical to TRBD1. The CDR3 is made up of 14 amino acids. Trimming removed 3 bases from V and 5 bases from J; junction bases left unmatched: 2. CDR1 is SGDLS and CDR2 is YYNGEE in the germline V gene. This chain's CDR3 is CASSEGQGRNTIYF. In nucleotides, the CDR3 is TGTGCCAGCAGCGAGGGACAGGGGAGAAACACCATATATTTT.